This TCR beta chain was recovered during a study of cytomegalovirus exposure and HLA in healthy donors. Broader study findings: Later analysis revealed greater clonal expansion in HLA-associated TCR beta chains than in equally common others.

PCR was performed using 60 Vbeta and 13 Jbeta primers. The method was immunoSEQ multiplex PCR; TCRdb's version includes in-frame clones alone and lacks a portion of them. The sample lists around 200,000 clones, over 80% seen once, with roughly a tenth in the top ten. Germline loops: CDR1 SGHAT, CDR2 FQNNGV. This CDR3 contains 13 residues. The V end lost 3 bases, the J end lost 3 bases, and 8 bases lay between the germline ends. Of note for this clone: Its cognate antigen is unknown. The sample carries other DNA sequences with the same CDR3.

V and J are TRBV11-2 and TRBJ2-5, with a weak D call TRBD2 (6 bases). This TCR was recovered from a woman in her fifties or sixties in good health and CMV-seropositive. Input material: PBMCs. CDR3 nucleotide sequence: TGTGCCAGCAGCTTCGGAGGGGAAGAGACCCAGTACTTC. Residues: CASSFGGEETQYF.